A selection of T cell receptor beta chains follows, all from one sample in a study of T cells in Graves' hyperthyroidism and ophthalmopathy. TCRdb reprocessed the multiplex PCR reads via MiXCR and lists one record per CDR3 protein. There are 200,000 to 250,000 distinct CDR3 sequences in the sample; roughly a sixth occur only once, and around 52% lies in the top ten. Sequencing used blood. The receptors shown here come from a man aged 45-65 years with Graves' hyperthyroidism. CDR3s include the opening cysteine and the closing phenylalanine or tryptophan. Each record gives: clone size, D gene, J gene, V gene, CDR3 protein, CDR3 DNA. The D gene is left open where the match is weak. A clone size is listed for some rows: how often the clone was seen (once, few, many), or a class if it is expanded.

>-|-|TRBJ1-5|TRBV12-3/TRBV12-4
CASSLWTVNSNQPQHF
TGTGCCAGCAGTCTATGGACTGTCAATAGCAATCAGCCCCAGCATTTT
>many|TRBD2|TRBJ2-5|TRBV27
CASSPRVAGGGETQYF
TGTGCCAGCAGTCCCCGGGTAGCGGGAGGGGGAGAGACCCAGTACTTC
>-|-|TRBJ1-5|TRBV2
CASSVEGSQPQHF
TGTGCCAGCAGTGTGGAGGGTTCTCAGCCCCAGCATTTT
>once|-|TRBJ1-5|TRBV19
CASRRARGRRRWIGQPQHF
TGTGCCAGTAGGAGGGCTCGCGGGAGGCGTCGGTGGATTGGTCAGCCCCAGCATTTT
>-|TRBD1|TRBJ2-7|TRBV6-6
CASSYTNGQGQSYEQYF
TGTGCCAGCAGTTACACAAACGGACAGGGGCAATCCTACGAGCAGTACTTC
>-|-|TRBJ1-5|TRBV12-3/TRBV12-4
CASSLRGQLNQPQHF
TGTGCCAGCAGTTTACGGGGTCAACTCAATCAGCCCCAGCATTTT
>few|-|TRBJ2-4|TRBV6-4
CASSQRGAKNIQYF
TGTGCCAGCAGCCAAAGAGGAGCCAAAAACATTCAGTACTTC
>few|-|TRBJ1-3|TRBV6-5
CASSYESSRSGNTIYF
TGTGCCAGCAGTTACGAGTCCTCTCGCTCTGGAAACACCATATATTTT
>-|-|TRBJ2-1|TRBV6-2/TRBV6-3
CASSPGRVGLWEQFF
TGTGCCAGCAGCCCCGGCAGAGTAGGGCTTTGGGAGCAGTTCTTC
>-|-|TRBJ2-7|TRBV28
CASSPMRRGPHYEQYF
TGTGCCAGCAGTCCCATGCGCAGGGGTCCCCATTACGAGCAGTACTTC
>few|-|TRBJ2-4|TRBV28
CASSSTIKNIQYF
TGTGCCAGCAGCAGCACGATCAAAAACATTCAGTACTTC
>-|-|TRBJ2-2|TRBV5-8
CASSKDANTGELFF
TGTGCCAGCAGCAAGGACGCGAACACCGGGGAGCTGTTTTTT
>many|-|TRBJ2-7|TRBV2
CASSYTRESDEQYF
TGTGCCAGCAGTTACACTAGGGAGAGTGACGAGCAGTACTTC
>many|TRBD2|TRBJ2-3|TRBV6-1
CASSDLAGDTDTQYF
TGTGCCAGCAGTGATTTAGCGGGAGACACAGATACGCAGTATTTT
>-|-|TRBJ2-2|TRBV15
CATSNARTGELFF
TGTGCCACCAGTAACGCTCGGACCGGGGAGCTGTTTTTT
>many|-|TRBJ2-7|TRBV4-3
CASSQDVGGYEQYF
TGCGCCAGCAGCCAAGACGTTGGGGGTTACGAGCAGTACTTC
>few|-|TRBJ2-3|TRBV10-3
CAISEVDVGTDTQYF
TGTGCCATCAGTGAAGTGGACGTCGGCACAGATACGCAGTATTTT
>-|TRBD1|TRBJ1-2|TRBV2
CASRTGTGLVDGYTF
TGTGCCAGCAGGACCGGGACAGGGCTCGTGGATGGCTACACCTTC
>many|-|TRBJ1-1|TRBV6-2/TRBV6-3
CASRPALRSEAFF
TGTGCCAGCAGACCGGCTCTGAGGTCTGAAGCTTTCTTT
>-|TRBD2|TRBJ2-3|TRBV30
CAWSSGTSGNTQYF
TGTGCCTGGAGTTCAGGGACTAGCGGCAATACGCAGTATTTT
>many|TRBD1|TRBJ2-7|TRBV18
CASSHTRDRASYEQYF
TGTGCCAGCTCACACACCCGGGACAGGGCATCCTACGAGCAGTACTTC
>-|TRBD1|TRBJ1-1|TRBV9
CTSSGDSMNTEAFF
TGTACCAGCAGCGGGGACAGTATGAACACTGAAGCTTTCTTT
>many|-|TRBJ2-7|TRBV12-3/TRBV12-4
CASSHGEDYEQYF
TGTGCCAGCAGCCACGGGGAGGACTACGAGCAGTACTTC
>many|TRBD2|TRBJ2-1|TRBV6-1
CASKPGLAGYEQFF
TGTGCCAGCAAACCGGGACTAGCGGGATATGAGCAGTTCTTC
>-|-|TRBJ2-2|TRBV20-1
CSAIYANTGELFF
TGCAGTGCGATTTACGCGAACACCGGGGAGCTGTTTTTT
>many|TRBD2|TRBJ2-7|TRBV12-3/TRBV12-4
CASSLWSGRANWYEQYF
TGTGCCAGCAGTCTGTGGAGCGGGAGGGCCAACTGGTACGAGCAGTACTTC
>-|-|TRBJ2-1|TRBV27
CASSPLPLREQFF
TGTGCCAGCAGTCCCCTACCACTCAGGGAGCAGTTCTTC
>few|-|TRBJ1-5|TRBV20-1
CSARAGSHF
TGCAGTGCTAGAGCAGGGTCGCATTTT
>many|-|TRBJ2-7|TRBV6-1
CASNLTPYSYEQYF
TGTGCCAGCAACTTGACACCCTACTCCTACGAGCAGTACTTC
>many|-|TRBJ2-3|TRBV6-1
CASSGRGADTQYF
TGTGCCAGCAGTGGCAGGGGAGCAGATACGCAGTATTTT
>-|-|TRBJ2-7|TRBV10-2
CASSEANYHYEQYF
TGCGCCAGCAGTGAGGCAAACTATCACTACGAGCAGTACTTC
>many|TRBD2|TRBJ2-1|TRBV11-3
CASSPSSGYNEQFF
TGTGCCAGCAGCCCTTCTAGCGGTTACAATGAGCAGTTCTTC
>many|-|TRBJ1-2|TRBV28
CASSLPPGQNQNGYTF
TGTGCCAGCAGCCTACCCCCGGGACAAAATCAGAATGGCTACACCTTC